This TCR beta chain emerged from a study of T cell responses to AZD1222 COVID-19 vaccine. Overall study results and limits: Baseline serology detected seropositivity in only a handful of AZD1222 recipients. Distributed over spike, vaccine-associated CD4 TCRs predominated at 160-218 and 743-854.

TCRdb keeps only in-frame clones here, not all; method: immunoSEQ multiplex PCR. The table includes about 130,000 clones, 87% detected once. The CDR3 totals 11 residues. The germline V and J ends were trimmed by 4 bases and 9 bases, with 7 bases remaining between them. With regard to this clone: Its antigen is as yet unknown.

This receptor was obtained from an adult in good health. The input for sequencing was peripheral blood, taken on day 0 of AZD1222 vaccination. This chain links TRBV12-3 or TRBV12-4 with TRBJ2-1; D uncertain. The CDR3 DNA follows: TGTGCCAGCAGTTCGGTCATTGAGCAGTTCTTC. It yields the protein CASSSVIEQFF.